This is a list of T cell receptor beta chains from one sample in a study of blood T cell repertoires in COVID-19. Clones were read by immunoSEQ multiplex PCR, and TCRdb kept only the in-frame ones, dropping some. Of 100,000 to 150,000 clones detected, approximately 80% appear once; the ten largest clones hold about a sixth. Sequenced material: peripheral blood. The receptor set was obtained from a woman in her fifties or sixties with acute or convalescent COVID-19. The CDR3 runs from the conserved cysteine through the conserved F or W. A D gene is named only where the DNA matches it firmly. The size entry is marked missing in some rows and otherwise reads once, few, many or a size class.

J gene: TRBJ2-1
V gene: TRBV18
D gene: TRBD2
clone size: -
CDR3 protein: CASSRRASGGGDEQFF
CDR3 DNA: TGTGCCAGCTCACGACGGGCTAGCGGGGGGGGCGATGAGCAGTTCTTC

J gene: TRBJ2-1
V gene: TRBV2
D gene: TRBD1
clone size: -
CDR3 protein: CASTPQQGIGYNEQFF
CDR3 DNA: TGTGCCAGCACCCCCCAACAGGGGATAGGATACAATGAGCAGTTCTTC

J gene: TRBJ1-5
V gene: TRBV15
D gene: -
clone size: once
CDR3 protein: CATSKQGNQPQHF
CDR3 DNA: TGTGCCACCAGCAAACAGGGAAATCAGCCCCAGCATTTT

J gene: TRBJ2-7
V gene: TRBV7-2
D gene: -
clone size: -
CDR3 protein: CASSLWRDEQYF
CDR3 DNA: TGTGCCAGCAGCTTATGGCGGGACGAGCAGTACTTC

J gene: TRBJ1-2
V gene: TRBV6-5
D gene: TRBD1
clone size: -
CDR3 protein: CASSPADRGTGGYTF
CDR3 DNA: TGTGCCAGCAGCCCCGCGGACAGGGGAACTGGTGGCTACACCTTC

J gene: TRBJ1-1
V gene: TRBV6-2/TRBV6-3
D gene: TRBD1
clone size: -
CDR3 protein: CASSYLKENPGTANTEAFF
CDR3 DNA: TGTGCCAGCAGTTACCTAAAAGAAAACCCCGGGACAGCGAACACTGAAGCTTTCTTT

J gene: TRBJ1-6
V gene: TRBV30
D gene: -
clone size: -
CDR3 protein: CAWNTNNSPLHF
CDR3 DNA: TGTGCCTGGAACACCAATAATTCACCCCTCCACTTT

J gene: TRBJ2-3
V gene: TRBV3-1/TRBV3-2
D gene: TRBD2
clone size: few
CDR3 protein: CASSHTGLAQYF
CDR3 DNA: TGTGCCAGCAGCCATACGGGACTAGCGCAGTATTTT

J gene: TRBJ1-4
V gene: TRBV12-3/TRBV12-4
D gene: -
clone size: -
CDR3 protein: CASSLQGGEKLFF
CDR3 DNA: TGTGCCAGCAGTTTACAGGGTGGCGAAAAACTGTTTTTT

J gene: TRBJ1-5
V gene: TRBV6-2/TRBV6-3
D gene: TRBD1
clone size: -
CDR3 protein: CASSPGTGGNQPQHF
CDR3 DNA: TGTGCCAGCAGCCCCGGGACAGGGGGCAATCAGCCCCAGCATTTT

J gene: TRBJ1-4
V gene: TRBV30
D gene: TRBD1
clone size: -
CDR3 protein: CAWSVRSTGVRFF
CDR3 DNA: TGTGCCTGGAGTGTACGCTCCACAGGGGTTCGTTTTTTT

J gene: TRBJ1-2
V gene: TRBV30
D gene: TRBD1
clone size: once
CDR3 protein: CAWSVTGGDGYTF
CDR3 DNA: TGTGCCTGGAGTGTGACAGGGGGCGATGGCTACACCTTC

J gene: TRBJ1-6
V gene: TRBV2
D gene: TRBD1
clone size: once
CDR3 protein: CASTWGDRGPSPLHF
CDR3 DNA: TGTGCCAGCACCTGGGGGGACAGGGGGCCCTCACCCCTCCACTTT

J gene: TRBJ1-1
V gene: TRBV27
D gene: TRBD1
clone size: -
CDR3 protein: CASSLVRDRKNQAFF
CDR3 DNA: TGTGCCAGCAGTTTAGTACGGGACAGAAAAAACCAAGCTTTCTTT

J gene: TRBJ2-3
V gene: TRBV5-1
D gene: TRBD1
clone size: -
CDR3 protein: CASSSAGTGVTDTQYF
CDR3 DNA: TGCGCCAGCAGCTCCGCCGGGACAGGGGTCACAGATACGCAGTATTTT

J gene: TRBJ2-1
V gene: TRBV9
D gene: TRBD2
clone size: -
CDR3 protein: CASSVTAAGGRNEQFF
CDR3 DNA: TGTGCCAGCAGCGTAACCGCGGCGGGGGGGCGCAATGAGCAGTTCTTC

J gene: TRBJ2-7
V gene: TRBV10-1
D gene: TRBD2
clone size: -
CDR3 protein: CANGTSGGPMEQYF
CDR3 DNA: TGCGCCAACGGGACTAGCGGGGGGCCAATGGAGCAGTACTTC

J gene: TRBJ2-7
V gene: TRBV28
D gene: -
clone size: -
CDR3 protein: CASSPDSRYEQYF
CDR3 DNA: TGTGCCAGCAGCCCAGACTCGCGCTACGAGCAGTACTTC

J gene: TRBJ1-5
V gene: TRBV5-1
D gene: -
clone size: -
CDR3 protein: CASSISGDSNQPQHF
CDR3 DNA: TGCGCCAGCAGCATATCAGGGGATAGCAATCAGCCCCAGCATTTT

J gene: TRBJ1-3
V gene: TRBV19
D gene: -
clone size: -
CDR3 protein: CASSMVDQRSGNTIYF
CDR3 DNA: TGTGCCAGTAGTATGGTAGATCAGAGGTCTGGAAACACCATATATTTT

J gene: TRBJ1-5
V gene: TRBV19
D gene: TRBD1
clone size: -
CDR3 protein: CASSDRGGGNQPQHF
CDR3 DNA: TGTGCCAGTAGTGACAGGGGAGGAGGCAATCAGCCCCAGCATTTT

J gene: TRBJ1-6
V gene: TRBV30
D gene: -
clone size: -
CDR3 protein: CAWSRQGTYNSPLHF
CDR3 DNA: TGTGCCTGGAGCCGCCAGGGTACCTATAATTCACCCCTCCACTTT

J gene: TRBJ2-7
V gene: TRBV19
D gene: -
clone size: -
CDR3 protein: CASSIVTGPYEQYF
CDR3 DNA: TGTGCCAGTAGTATAGTTACAGGGCCCTACGAGCAGTACTTC

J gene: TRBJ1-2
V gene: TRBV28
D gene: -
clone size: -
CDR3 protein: CASRGGTVYGYTF
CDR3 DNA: TGTGCCAGCAGGGGGGGGACGGTCTATGGCTACACCTTC

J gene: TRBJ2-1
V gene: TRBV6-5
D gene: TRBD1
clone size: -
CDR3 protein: CASSLPGQGNREQFF
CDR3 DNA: TGTGCCAGCAGTTTACCGGGACAGGGTAATCGCGAGCAGTTCTTC

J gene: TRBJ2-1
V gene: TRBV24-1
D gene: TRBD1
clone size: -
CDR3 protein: CATSDDREWQFF
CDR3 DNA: TGTGCCACCAGTGATGACAGGGAGTGGCAGTTCTTC

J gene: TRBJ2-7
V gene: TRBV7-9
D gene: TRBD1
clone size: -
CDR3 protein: CASSFRGRNYEQYF
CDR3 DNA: TGTGCCAGCAGCTTCAGGGGGCGGAACTACGAGCAGTACTTC

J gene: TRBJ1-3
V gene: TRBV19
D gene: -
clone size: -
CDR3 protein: CASTRTPGNTIYF
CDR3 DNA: TGTGCCAGTACCCGGACACCGGGAAACACCATATATTTT